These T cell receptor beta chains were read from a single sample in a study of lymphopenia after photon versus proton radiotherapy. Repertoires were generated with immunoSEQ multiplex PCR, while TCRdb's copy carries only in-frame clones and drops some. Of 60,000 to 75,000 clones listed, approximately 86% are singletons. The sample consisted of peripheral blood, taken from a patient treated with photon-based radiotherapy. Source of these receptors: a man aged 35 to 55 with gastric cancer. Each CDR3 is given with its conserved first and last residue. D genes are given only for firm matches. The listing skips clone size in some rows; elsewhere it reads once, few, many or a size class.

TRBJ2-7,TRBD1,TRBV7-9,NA,CASSLLGQSYEQYF,TGTGCCAGCAGCTTATTGGGACAGTCCTACGAGCAGTACTTC
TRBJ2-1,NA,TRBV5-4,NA,CASSPETAVNEQFF,TGTGCCAGCAGCCCAGAGACAGCTGTCAATGAGCAGTTCTTC
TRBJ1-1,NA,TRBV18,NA,CASSPPGPTNTEAFF,TGTGCCAGCTCACCACCGGGGCCGACGAACACTGAAGCTTTCTTT
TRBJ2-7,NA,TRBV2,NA,CASSGRDEQYF,TGTGCCAGCAGTGGCAGGGACGAGCAGTACTTC
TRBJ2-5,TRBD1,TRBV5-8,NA,CASSLGDRGRQETQYF,TGTGCCAGCAGCTTGGGTGACAGGGGGCGACAAGAGACCCAGTACTTC
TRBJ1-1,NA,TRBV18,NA,CASFPGLDSYTEAFF,TGTGCCAGCTTCCCGGGGTTAGATTCGTACACTGAAGCTTTCTTT
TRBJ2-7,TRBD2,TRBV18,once,CASSPLSGGKTYEQYF,TGTGCCAGCTCCCCCCTATCCGGGGGGAAGACCTACGAGCAGTACTTC
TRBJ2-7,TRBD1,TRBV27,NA,CASSRDRGFHEQYF,TGTGCCAGCAGTCGGGACAGGGGTTTTCACGAGCAGTACTTC
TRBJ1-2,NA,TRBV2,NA,CASSEARSYGYTF,TGTGCCAGCAGTGAAGCCCGCTCCTATGGCTACACCTTC
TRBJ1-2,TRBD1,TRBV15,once,CATSVYRGGSNYGYTF,TGTGCCACCAGCGTATACAGGGGAGGCTCTAACTATGGCTACACCTTC
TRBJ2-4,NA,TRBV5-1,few,CASSSTLAKNIQYF,TGCGCCAGCAGCTCGACTTTAGCCAAAAACATTCAGTACTTC
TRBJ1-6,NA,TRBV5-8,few,CASSPVPNSPLHF,TGTGCCAGCAGCCCCGTCCCTAATTCACCCCTCCACTTT
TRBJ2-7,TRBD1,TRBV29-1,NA,CSVEGRGRGTTYEQYF,TGCAGCGTTGAAGGGCGTGGCAGGGGGACAACCTACGAGCAGTACTTC
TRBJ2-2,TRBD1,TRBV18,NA,CASSLRTGDTGELFF,TGTGCCAGCTCACTTAGGACAGGGGACACCGGGGAGCTGTTTTTT
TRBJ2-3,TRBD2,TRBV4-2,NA,CASSHARTSGGAIGSTDTQYF,TGTGCCAGCAGCCACGCCCGTACTAGCGGGGGGGCTATCGGGAGCACAGATACGCAGTATTTT
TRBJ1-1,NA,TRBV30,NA,CAWSISGTRSTEAFF,TGTGCCTGGAGTATCAGCGGGACGCGAAGCACTGAAGCTTTCTTT
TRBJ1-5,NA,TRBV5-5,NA,CASSPLVGNQPQHF,TGTGCCAGCAGCCCCTTGGTGGGCAATCAGCCCCAGCATTTT
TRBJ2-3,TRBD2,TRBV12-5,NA,CASALGDGGVDTQYF,TGTGCTAGTGCCCTCGGGGACGGGGGGGTGGATACGCAGTATTTT
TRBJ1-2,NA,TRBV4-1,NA,CASRPRPDRPNYGYTF,TGCGCCAGCAGACCTCGACCTGACAGGCCCAACTATGGCTACACCTTC
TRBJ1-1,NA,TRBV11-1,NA,CASSLTGNTEAFF,TGTGCCAGCAGCTTAACTGGGAACACTGAAGCTTTCTTT
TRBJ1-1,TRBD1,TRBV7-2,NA,CASSTGTAQGTEAFF,TGTGCCAGCAGCACCGGGACAGCCCAGGGGACTGAAGCTTTCTTT
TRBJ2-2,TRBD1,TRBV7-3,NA,CASSDGTGGSHGELFF,TGTGCCAGCAGCGATGGGACAGGGGGGTCCCACGGGGAGCTGTTTTTT
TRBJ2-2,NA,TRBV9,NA,CASSVVVGGDTGELFF,TGTGCCAGCAGCGTAGTGGTGGGGGGCGACACCGGGGAGCTGTTTTTT
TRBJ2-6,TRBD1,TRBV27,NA,CASSNPGQRISGANVLTF,TGTGCCAGCAGTAATCCGGGACAGAGGATCTCTGGGGCCAACGTCCTGACTTTC
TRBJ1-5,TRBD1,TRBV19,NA,CASRKPDRRNQPQHF,TGTGCCAGTAGAAAACCGGACAGGCGGAATCAGCCCCAGCATTTT
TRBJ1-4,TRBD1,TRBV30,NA,CAWSVEREGAGEKLFF,TGTGCCTGGAGTGTAGAAAGAGAGGGGGCAGGAGAAAAACTGTTTTTT
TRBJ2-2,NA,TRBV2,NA,CASSEEYTGELFF,TGTGCCAGCAGCGAGGAGTACACCGGGGAGCTGTTTTTT
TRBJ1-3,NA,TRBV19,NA,CASSPGGNTIYF,TGTGCCAGTAGCCCCGGGGGAAACACCATATATTTT
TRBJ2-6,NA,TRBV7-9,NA,CASSLASYSGANVLTF,TGTGCCAGCAGCTTAGCGTCCTACTCTGGGGCCAACGTCCTGACTTTC